These T cell receptor beta chains were read from a single sample in a study of blood T cell repertoires in COVID-19. The repertoire was sequenced with immunoSEQ multiplex PCR; TCRdb's copy has only in-frame clones and lacks some. The sample includes about 300,000 clones, around nine tenths of them seen just once. Sequenced sample: PBMCs or T cells enriched from blood (not recorded which). These receptor sequences come from a woman between 18 and 30 years old who had recovered from COVID-19. The CDR3 runs from the conserved cysteine through the conserved F or W. The order of the fields is D gene, clone size, V gene, J gene, CDR3 DNA, CDR3 protein. A D gene is named only where the DNA matches it firmly. Rows give clone size only sometimes, using once, few, many, or a class for an expanded clone.

.	.	TRBV18	TRBJ2-2	TGTGCCAGCTCATACCGGAGAACCGGGGAGCTGTTTTTT	CASSYRRTGELFF
TRBD1	.	TRBV30	TRBJ2-3	TGTGCCTGGAGTGTAGGGGGCGACACAGATACGCAGTATTTT	CAWSVGGDTDTQYF
.	.	TRBV11-2	TRBJ2-6	TGTGCCAGCAGCTTAGGAGGTTACGGGGCCAACGTCCTGACTTTC	CASSLGGYGANVLTF
.	.	TRBV11-3	TRBJ2-5	TGTGCCAGCAGCTTAGATCACGGCGGGACCCAGTACTTC	CASSLDHGGTQYF
.	few	TRBV4-2	TRBJ1-4	TGTGCCAGCAGCCAAGTGGGGAGGGGCAGTGGGCGAATCGAAAAACTGTTTTTT	CASSQVGRGSGRIEKLFF
.	.	TRBV29-1	TRBJ1-5	TGCAGCGTTGCAACGGGGGTCCAGAATCAGCCCCAGCATTTT	CSVATGVQNQPQHF
.	.	TRBV27	TRBJ1-5	TGTGCCAGCAGTTTTACAGGAGGGCCCGATCAGCCCCAGCATTTT	CASSFTGGPDQPQHF
.	.	TRBV6-2/TRBV6-3	TRBJ2-1	TGTGCCAGCAGTTCGGGTCAGAGGAATGAGCAGTTCTTC	CASSSGQRNEQFF
TRBD2	.	TRBV5-4	TRBJ2-5	TGTGCCAGCAGTCGGGAGGCTAGCGGCCAAGAGACCCAGTACTTC	CASSREASGQETQYF
TRBD2	.	TRBV27	TRBJ2-2	TGTGCCAGCAGTCCGGGAATACTAGCGGGAGGGACCGGGGAGCTGTTTTTT	CASSPGILAGGTGELFF
.	.	TRBV2	TRBJ1-1	TGTGCCAGCAGTGACGCGGGGATGAACACTGAAGCTTTCTTT	CASSDAGMNTEAFF
TRBD2	.	TRBV28	TRBJ2-7	TGTGCCAGCACCCGACTAGCGGTGAGAGAAGAGCAGTACTTC	CASTRLAVREEQYF
.	.	TRBV7-3	TRBJ2-2	TGTGCCAGCAGCTTAAGCAGTTACACCGGGGAGCTGTTTTTT	CASSLSSYTGELFF
TRBD1	.	TRBV9	TRBJ2-1	TGTGCCAGCAGCGTGGACAGGGGTCTCTACAATGAGCAGTTCTTC	CASSVDRGLYNEQFF
.	.	TRBV30	TRBJ2-7	TGTGCCTGGACCACTACCTACGAGCAGTACTTC	CAWTTTYEQYF
TRBD1	.	TRBV19	TRBJ1-2	TGTGCCAGTAATAAACCGGGACAGACAAGGGGCTATGGCTACACCTTC	CASNKPGQTRGYGYTF
TRBD1	.	TRBV9	TRBJ2-1	TGTGCCAGCAGCCTCCCTTTGAGACAGGGGGAGTTCTTC	CASSLPLRQGEFF
.	.	TRBV5-4	TRBJ1-1	TGTGCCAGCAGCTCGTCGGTGGAGACTGAAGCTTTCTTT	CASSSSVETEAFF
.	.	TRBV4-1	TRBJ1-1	TGCGCCAGCAGCCAAGATAGGGGGGGCCCTGAAGCTTTCTTT	CASSQDRGGPEAFF
TRBD1	.	TRBV10-3	TRBJ1-6	TGTGCCATCGCGTGGACAGGCACCAATTCACCCCTCCACTTT	CAIAWTGTNSPLHF
.	few	TRBV7-2	TRBJ2-7	TGTGCCAGCAGCTTAGACACCCCGGGTCCCTACGAGCAGTACTTC	CASSLDTPGPYEQYF
.	.	TRBV12-3/TRBV12-4	TRBJ2-7	TGTGCCAGCAGCCTGGGGGGACCCCACGAGCAGTACTTC	CASSLGGPHEQYF
TRBD2	few	TRBV10-2	TRBJ2-3	TGCGCCAGCAGTGAGATCCTCACGGTCGGACTAGCGACAGATACGCAGTATTTT	CASSEILTVGLATDTQYF
TRBD1	few	TRBV16	TRBJ1-1	TGTGCCAGCAGCCATCCGGGACAGACGAACACTGAAGCTTTCTTT	CASSHPGQTNTEAFF
TRBD1	.	TRBV28	TRBJ2-7	TGTGCCAGCAGTACCCCGGGACAGTTCTACGAGCAGTACTTC	CASSTPGQFYEQYF